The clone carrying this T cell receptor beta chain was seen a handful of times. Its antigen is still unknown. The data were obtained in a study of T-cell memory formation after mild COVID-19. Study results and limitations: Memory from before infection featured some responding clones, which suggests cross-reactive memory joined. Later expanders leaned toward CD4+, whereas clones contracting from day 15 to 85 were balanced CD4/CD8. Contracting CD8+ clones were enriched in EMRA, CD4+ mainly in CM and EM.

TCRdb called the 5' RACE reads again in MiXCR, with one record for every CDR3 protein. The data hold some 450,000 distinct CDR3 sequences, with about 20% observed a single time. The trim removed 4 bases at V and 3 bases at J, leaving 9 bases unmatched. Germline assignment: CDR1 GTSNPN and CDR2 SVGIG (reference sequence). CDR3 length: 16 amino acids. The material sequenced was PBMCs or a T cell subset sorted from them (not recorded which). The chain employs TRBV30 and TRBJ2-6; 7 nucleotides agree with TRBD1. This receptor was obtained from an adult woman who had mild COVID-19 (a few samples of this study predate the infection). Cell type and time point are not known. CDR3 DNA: TGTGCCTGGAAGGGGACAGACACGGGTGGGGCCAACGTCCTGACTTTC. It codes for CAWKGTDTGGANVLTF.